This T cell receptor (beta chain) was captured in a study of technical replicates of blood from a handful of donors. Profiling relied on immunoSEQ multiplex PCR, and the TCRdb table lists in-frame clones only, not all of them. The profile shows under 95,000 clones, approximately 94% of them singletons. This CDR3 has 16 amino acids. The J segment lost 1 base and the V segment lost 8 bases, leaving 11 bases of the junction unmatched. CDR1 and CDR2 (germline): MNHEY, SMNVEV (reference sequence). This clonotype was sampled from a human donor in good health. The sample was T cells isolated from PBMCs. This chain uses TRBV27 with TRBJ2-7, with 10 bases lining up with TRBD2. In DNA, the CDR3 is TGTGCCAGCTCTCTAGACGGGACTAGCGTTTCCTACGAGCAGTACTTC. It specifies CASSLDGTSVSYEQYF.